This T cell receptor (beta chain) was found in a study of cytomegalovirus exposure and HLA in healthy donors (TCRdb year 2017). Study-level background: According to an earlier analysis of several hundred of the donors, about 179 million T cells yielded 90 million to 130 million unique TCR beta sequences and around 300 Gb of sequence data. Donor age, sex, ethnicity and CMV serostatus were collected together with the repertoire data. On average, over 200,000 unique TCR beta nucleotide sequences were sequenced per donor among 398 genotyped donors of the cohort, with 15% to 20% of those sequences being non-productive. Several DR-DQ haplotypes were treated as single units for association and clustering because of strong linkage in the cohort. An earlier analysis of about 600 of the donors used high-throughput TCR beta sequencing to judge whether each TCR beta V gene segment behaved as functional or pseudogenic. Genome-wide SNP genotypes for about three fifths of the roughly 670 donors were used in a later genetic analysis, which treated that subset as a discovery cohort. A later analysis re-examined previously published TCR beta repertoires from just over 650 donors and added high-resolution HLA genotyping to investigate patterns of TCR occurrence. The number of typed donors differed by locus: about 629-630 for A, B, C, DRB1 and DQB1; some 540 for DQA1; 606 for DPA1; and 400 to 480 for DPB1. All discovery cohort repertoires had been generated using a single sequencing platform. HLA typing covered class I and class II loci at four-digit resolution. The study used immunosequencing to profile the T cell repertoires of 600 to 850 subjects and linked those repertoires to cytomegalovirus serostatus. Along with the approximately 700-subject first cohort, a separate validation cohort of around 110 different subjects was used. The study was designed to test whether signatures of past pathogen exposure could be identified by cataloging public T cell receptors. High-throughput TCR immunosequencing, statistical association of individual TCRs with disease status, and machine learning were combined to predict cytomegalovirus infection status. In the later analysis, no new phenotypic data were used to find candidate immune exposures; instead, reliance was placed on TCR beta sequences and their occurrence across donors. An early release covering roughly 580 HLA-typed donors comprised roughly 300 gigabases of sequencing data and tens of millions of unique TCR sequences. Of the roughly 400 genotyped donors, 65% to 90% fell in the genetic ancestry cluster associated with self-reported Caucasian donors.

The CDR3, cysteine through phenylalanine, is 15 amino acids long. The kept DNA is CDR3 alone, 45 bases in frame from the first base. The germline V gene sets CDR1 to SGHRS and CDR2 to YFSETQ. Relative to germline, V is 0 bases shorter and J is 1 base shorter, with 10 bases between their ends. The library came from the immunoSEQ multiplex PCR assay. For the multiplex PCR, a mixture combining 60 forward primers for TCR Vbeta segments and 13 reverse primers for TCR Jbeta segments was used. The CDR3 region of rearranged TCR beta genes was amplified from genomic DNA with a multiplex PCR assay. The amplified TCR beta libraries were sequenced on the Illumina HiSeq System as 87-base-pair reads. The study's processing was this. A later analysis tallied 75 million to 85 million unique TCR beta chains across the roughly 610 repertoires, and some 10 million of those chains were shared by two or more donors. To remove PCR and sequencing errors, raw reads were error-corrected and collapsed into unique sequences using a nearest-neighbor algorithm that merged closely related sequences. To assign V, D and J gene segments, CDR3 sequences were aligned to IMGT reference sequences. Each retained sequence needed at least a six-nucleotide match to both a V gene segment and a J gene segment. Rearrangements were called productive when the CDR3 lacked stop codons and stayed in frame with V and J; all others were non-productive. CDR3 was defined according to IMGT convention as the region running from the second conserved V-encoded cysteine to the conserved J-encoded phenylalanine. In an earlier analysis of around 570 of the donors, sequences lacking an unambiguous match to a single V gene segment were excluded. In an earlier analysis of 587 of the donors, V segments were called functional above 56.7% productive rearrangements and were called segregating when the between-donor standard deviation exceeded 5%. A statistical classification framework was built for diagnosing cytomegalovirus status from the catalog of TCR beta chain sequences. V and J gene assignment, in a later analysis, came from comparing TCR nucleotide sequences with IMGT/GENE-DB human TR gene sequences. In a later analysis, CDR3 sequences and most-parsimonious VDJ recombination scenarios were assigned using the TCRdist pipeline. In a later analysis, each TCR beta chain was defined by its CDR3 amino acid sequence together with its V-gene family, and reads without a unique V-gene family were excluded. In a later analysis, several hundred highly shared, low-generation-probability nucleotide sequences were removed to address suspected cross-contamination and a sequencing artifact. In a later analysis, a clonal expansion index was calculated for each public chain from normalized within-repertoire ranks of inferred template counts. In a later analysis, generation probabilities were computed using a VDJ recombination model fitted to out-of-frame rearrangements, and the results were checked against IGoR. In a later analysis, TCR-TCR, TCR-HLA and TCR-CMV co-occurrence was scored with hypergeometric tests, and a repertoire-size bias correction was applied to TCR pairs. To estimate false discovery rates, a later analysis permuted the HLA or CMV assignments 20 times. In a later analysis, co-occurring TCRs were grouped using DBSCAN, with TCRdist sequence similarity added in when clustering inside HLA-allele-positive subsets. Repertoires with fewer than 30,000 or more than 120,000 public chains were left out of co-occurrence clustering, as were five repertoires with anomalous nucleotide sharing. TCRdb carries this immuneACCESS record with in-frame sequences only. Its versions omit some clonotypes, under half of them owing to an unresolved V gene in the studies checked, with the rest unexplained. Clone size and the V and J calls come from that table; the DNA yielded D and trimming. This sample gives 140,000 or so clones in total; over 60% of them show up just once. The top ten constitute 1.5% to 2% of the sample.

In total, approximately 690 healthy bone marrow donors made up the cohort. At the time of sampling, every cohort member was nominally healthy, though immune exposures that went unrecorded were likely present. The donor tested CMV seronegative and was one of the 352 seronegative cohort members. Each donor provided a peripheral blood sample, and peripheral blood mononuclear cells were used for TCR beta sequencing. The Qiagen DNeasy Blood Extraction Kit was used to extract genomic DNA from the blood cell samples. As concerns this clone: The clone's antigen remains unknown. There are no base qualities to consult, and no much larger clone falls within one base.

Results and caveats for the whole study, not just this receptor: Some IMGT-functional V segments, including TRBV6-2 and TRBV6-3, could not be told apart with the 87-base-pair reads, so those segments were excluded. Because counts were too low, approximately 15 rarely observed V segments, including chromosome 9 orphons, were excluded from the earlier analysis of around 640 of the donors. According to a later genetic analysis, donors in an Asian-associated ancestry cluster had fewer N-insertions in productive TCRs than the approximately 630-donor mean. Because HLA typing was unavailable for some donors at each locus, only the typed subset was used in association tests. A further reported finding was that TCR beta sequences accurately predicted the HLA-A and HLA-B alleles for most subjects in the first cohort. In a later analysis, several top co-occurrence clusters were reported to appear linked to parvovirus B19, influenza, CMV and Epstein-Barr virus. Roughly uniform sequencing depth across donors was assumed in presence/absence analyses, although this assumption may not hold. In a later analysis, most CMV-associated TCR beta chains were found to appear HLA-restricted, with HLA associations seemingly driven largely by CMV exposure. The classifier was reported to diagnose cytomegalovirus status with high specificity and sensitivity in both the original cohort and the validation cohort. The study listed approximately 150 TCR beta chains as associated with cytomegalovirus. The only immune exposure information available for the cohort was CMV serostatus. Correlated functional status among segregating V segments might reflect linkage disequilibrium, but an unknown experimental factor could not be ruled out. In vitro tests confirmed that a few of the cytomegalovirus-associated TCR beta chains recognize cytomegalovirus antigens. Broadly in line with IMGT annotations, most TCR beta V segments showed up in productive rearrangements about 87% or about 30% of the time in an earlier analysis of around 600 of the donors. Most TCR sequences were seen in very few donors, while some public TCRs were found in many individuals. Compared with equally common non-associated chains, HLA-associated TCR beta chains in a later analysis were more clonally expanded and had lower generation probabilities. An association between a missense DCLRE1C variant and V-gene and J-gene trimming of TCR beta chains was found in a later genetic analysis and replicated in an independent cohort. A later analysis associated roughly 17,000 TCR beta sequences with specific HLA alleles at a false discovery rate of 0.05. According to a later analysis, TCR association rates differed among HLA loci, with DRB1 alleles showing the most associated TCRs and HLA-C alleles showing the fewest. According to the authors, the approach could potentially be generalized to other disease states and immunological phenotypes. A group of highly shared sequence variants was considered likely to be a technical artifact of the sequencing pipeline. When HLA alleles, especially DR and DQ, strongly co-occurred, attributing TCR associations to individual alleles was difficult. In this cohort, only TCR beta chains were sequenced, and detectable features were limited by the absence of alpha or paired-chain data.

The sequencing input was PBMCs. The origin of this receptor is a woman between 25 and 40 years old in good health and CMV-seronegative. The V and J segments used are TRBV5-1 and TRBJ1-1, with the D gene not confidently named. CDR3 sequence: CASSLESGRNTEAFF. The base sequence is TGCGCCAGCAGCTTGGAGAGCGGGAGGAACACTGAAGCTTTCTTT.